This entry describes one T cell receptor (beta chain). The antigen remains undetermined. The sample is drawn from a study of blood T cells in healthy people across ages. Study findings and constraints: Long-lived donors exceeded aged donors in naive CD4+ cells and diversity. Donor CMV status, an unknown factor, possibly confounded changes in expanded clonotypes. Per million T cells, TCR beta diversity dropped about linearly as age rose. Conclusively comparing naive with antigen-experienced cells was impossible with unsorted PBMCs.

The CDR3 consists of 16 residues. V lost 3 bases and J 4 bases, leaving 18 bases between the germline ends. The V gene's germline CDR1 is MNHEY and CDR2 SMNVEV (reference sequence). A second PCR of 7 to 11 cycles used a sample-barcoded 5' primer and a J-beta primer mix. TCRdb reprocessed the 5' RACE reads with MiXCR, giving one entry per CDR3 protein. The profile shows about 1.6 million distinct CDR3 sequences, 30% to 35% of them singletons. This chain uses TRBV27 with TRBJ1-1, with D maybe TRBD1 (5 bases). This receptor was obtained from a woman in her thirties in good health. Sequencing was performed on blood. CDR3 loop: CASSLGAGRVSTEAFF. CDR3 bases: TGTGCCAGCAGTTTGGGCGCAGGGAGGGTCAGCACTGAAGCTTTCTTT.